The sequence of this T cell receptor beta chain was determined in a study of regulatory T cells in long-lasting Graves disease. Study background: It was over 5 years of antithyroid drugs, with positive TSH receptor antibodies, that meant persistent Graves' disease. Study-wide findings and caveats: Newly diagnosed disease favored TRBV20-1 and TRBJ2-1 over persistent disease.

In this sample, this clonotype turned up a few times. What it recognizes is unknown. Time point: persistent/refractory GD, antithyroid drugs over 5 years with positive TRAb. Researchers made the TCR library from RNA that was extracted from PBMCs. Those enrolled as patients came out of an endocrinology department in Xi'an, China. Trimming removed 0 bases from V and 7 bases from J, with 12 bases in between. The CDR3 sequence is 14 residues long. The V gene's germline CDR1 is DFQATT and CDR2 SNEGSKA (reference sequence). Libraries of TCR beta came from iRepertoire HTBI primers plus Arm-PCR of CDR3 regions. In the study's own analysis: In the combined samples, around 60 TRBV and some 15 TRBJ segments were identified. TCRdb used MiXCR to reprocess the multiplex PCR reads, holding one entry per CDR3 protein. TCRdb's processing, not the authors' own work, is the source of the V and J calls. The sample lists approximately 690,000 distinct CDR3 sequences, around 30% occurring once.

This specimen was peripheral blood mononuclear cells (PBMCs), taken when the disease was refractory, from a patient treated with antithyroid drugs. This clonotype was obtained from a female donor with Graves disease. The chain recombines TRBV20-1 with TRBJ1-4, with a tentative D call TRBD1 (6 bases). DNA for the CDR3: TGCAGTGCTAGAGATGCAGGGGCGGTTGAAAAACTGTTTTTT. This codes for CSARDAGAVEKLFF.